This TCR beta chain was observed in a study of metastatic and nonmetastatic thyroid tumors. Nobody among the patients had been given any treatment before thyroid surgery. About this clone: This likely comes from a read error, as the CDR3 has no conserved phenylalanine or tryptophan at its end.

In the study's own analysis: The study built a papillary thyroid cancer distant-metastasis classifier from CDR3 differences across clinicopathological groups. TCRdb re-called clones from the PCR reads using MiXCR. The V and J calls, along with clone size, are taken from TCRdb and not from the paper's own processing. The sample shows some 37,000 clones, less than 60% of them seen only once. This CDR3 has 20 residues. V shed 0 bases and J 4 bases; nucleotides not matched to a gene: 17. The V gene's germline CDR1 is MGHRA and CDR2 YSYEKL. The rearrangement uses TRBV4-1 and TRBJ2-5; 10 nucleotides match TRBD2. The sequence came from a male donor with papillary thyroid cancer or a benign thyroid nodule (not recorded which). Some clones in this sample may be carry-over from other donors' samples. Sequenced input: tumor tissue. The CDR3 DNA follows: TGCGCCAGCAGCCAAGAGAGCGGAGGCGCTAGCGGGAGAGGTAGAGAGACCCAGTACTCC. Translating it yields CASSQESGGASGRGRETQYS.